The 16 T cell receptor beta chains presented below share a single source sample, sequenced in a study of cytotoxic CD8 clonotypes in ibrutinib-treated CLL. The assay was immunoSEQ multiplex PCR, and TCRdb's table has in-frame clones only and misses some. The sample has about 330,000 clones; 67% are singletons. The input for sequencing was PBMCs, taken after 36 months of ibrutinib treatment. Receptors were obtained from a human donor with chronic lymphocytic leukemia.

This chain joins TRBV9 and TRBJ2-7; D possibly uses TRBD1 or TRBD2 (5 bases each). V lost 3 bases, J lost 4 bases, and 17 bases lay in between. CDR1 is SGDLS, CDR2 YYNGEE, per germline. CDR3 length: 15 amino acids. CDR3 in amino acids: CASSGPRAGPYEQYF. CDR3 DNA: TGTGCCAGCAGCGGACCGAGGGCAGGGCCGTACGAGCAGTACTTC.

The chain couples TRBV25-1 to TRBJ2-5; 12 bases agree with TRBD2. J was trimmed by 5 bases and V by 2 bases; bases with no gene match: 3. Germline CDR1 reads MGHDK; CDR2 reads SYGVNS. The CDR3 covers 15 residues. The DNA of the CDR3 is TGTGCCAGCAGTGAACCGGGACTAGCGGGCGAGACCCAGTACTTC. This sequence encodes CASSEPGLAGETQYF.

The rearrangement links TRBV27 to TRBJ2-3, with 12 bases matching TRBD2. CDR1 and CDR2 (germline): MNHEY, SMNVEV (reference sequence). The CDR3 loop spans 19 amino acids. The V gene end was trimmed by 5 bases and the J gene end by 1 base; junction bases not matched to a gene: 13. The CDR3 DNA sequence: TGTGCCAGCAGTCCGAAGGGGGAGACTAGCGGGGGCCGCACAGATACGCAGTATTTT. Translated: CASSPKGETSGGRTDTQYF.

This chain uses TRBV10-3 with TRBJ2-1, with a possible D match to TRBD2 (5 bases). Trimming removed 5 bases from V and 9 bases from J, with 11 bases in between. Germline lookup yields CDR1 ENHRY and CDR2 SYGVKD. This CDR3 is 12 amino acids long. The CDR3 DNA is TGTGCCATCAGTTTTGATGAGGGTGAGCAGTTCTTC. Translated: CAISFDEGEQFF.

The chain carries TRBV27 and TRBJ1-1; tentative D call: TRBD1 (6 bases). CDR1 is MNHEY and CDR2 is SMNVEV in the germline V gene (reference sequence). V lost 8 bases and J lost 4, with 20 bases in between. The CDR3 runs to 15 residues. The CDR3 loop is CASAALQGGGTEAFF. The CDR3 DNA reads as TGTGCCAGCGCCGCCCTCCAGGGAGGGGGCACTGAAGCTTTCTTT.

V and J are TRBV10-3 and TRBJ2-7; 7 bases are shared with TRBD1. The length of the CDR3 is 15 residues. J gave up 2 bases and V 3 bases, and 7 bases lay outside the gene matches. Germline V lookup: CDR1 ENHRY, CDR2 SYGVKD. CDR3 residues: CAISDSPTGTYEQYF. As DNA, the CDR3 is TGTGCCATCAGTGACTCCCCGACAGGGACCTACGAGCAGTACTTC.

This chain connects TRBV11-2 to TRBJ2-7; 7 bases match TRBD2. The trim removed 5 bases at V and 6 bases at J, leaving 7 bases unmatched. This CDR3 spans 13 amino acids. From germline, CDR1 is SGHAT and CDR2 FQNNGV. CDR3 region: CASSRMGGTEQYF. Written as DNA, the CDR3 is TGTGCCAGCAGCAGAATGGGAGGGACCGAGCAGTACTTC.

The gene calls are TRBV9 and TRBJ2-1; D might be TRBD1 or TRBD2, each matching 5 bases. Trimming left V 4 bases short and J 6 bases short, with 11 bases between. Germline-derived CDR1 and CDR2 are SGDLS and YYNGEE. CDR3 size: 13 residues. The CDR3 sequence: CASSFGTLNEQFF. The CDR3 DNA is TGTGCCAGCAGCTTCGGGACCCTCAATGAGCAGTTCTTC.

Points on this clone: The junction and the germline gene differ at one end; a read error may be behind it. This chain uses TRBV2 with TRBJ2-1; a weak D match, TRBD1 (5 bases). The germline V gene encodes CDR1 SNHLY and CDR2 FYNNEI. The CDR3 is made up of 15 amino acids. CDR3 sequence reads: CASREDSNRYNEQFF. CDR3 in DNA: TGTGCCAGCAGGGAAGACAGCAATAGATACAATGAGCAGTTCTTC. Full variable domain (missing parts from reference TRBV2 and TRBJ2-1): EPEVTQTPSHQVTQMGQEVILRCVPISNHLYFYWYRQILGQKVEFLVSFYNNEISEKSEIFDDQFSVERPDGSNFTLKIRSTKLEDSAMYFCASREDSNRYNEQFFGPGTRLTVL.

The chain couples TRBV9 to TRBJ2-2; no reliable D call. This CDR3 spans 15 amino acids. Germline CDR1 SGDLS, CDR2 YYNGEE. Trimming shortened V by 3 bases and J by 7 bases, and 16 bases separated the two germline ends. The chain's CDR3 is CASSGGRNRIGELFF. The CDR3 region has the DNA TGTGCCAGCAGCGGGGGTAGGAACCGGATCGGGGAGCTGTTTTTT. Using reference TRBV9 and TRBJ2-2 for the parts outside the CDR3, the full variable domain is DSGVTQTPKHLITATGQRVTLRCSPRSGDLSVYWYQQSLDQGLQFLIQYYNGEERAKGNILERFSAQQFPDLHSELNLSSLELGDSALYFCASSGGRNRIGELFFGEGSRLTVL.

The rearrangement links TRBV29-1 to TRBJ2-5; D gene unclear. The germline V and J ends were trimmed by 3 bases and 5 bases, with 4 bases remaining between them. The CDR3 is 10 residues long. Germline assignment: CDR1 SQVTM and CDR2 ANQGSEA. CDR3 nucleotides: TGCAGCGTTGAGAGTGAGACCCAGTACTTC. This translates into CSVESETQYF. Based on the CDR3 plus reference TRBV29-1 and TRBJ2-5, the full variable domain is SAVISQKPSRDICQRGTSLTIQCQVDSQVTMMFWYRQQPGQSLTLIATANQGSEATYESGFVIDKFPISRPNLTFSTLTVSNMSPEDSSIYLCSVESETQYFGPGTRLLVL.

V is TRBV29-1 and J is TRBJ1-1, with D perhaps TRBD1 (6 bases). The V and J ends lost 6 bases and 2 bases respectively, with 10 bases between them. Germline-derived CDR1 and CDR2 are SQVTM and ANQGSEA. CDR3 length: 12 residues. CDR3 coding DNA: TGCAGCGTGGACAGCCTTAACACTGAAGCTTTCTTT. This encodes CSVDSLNTEAFF.

The chain has TRBV6-5 and TRBJ1-2; D uncertain. The CDR3 loop spans 14 amino acids. Germline V gene data show CDR1 as MNHEY and CDR2 as SVGAGI. Trimming pared 4 bases from V and 4 bases from J, leaving 13 bases between. The CDR3 reads CASSSFLATYGYTF. CDR3 sequence (DNA): TGTGCCAGCAGTTCCTTTCTGGCGACCTATGGCTACACCTTC.

V usage is TRBV5-1 and J usage is TRBJ2-1, with 9 nucleotides matching TRBD2. Per germline, CDR1 SGHRS and CDR2 YFSETQ. This CDR3 spans 14 amino acids. J was trimmed by 10 bases and V by 0 bases; bases with no gene match: 5. This CDR3 reads CASSLGLAVPEQFF. CDR3 nucleotide sequence: TGCGCCAGCAGCTTGGGACTAGCGGTACCCGAGCAGTTCTTC.

The chain couples TRBV5-6 to TRBJ2-5, with TRBD2 as a possible D gene (6 bases). CDR3 length equals 12 residues. Germline V CDR1 and CDR2: SGHDT, YYEEEE. Trimming took off 1 base at V and 9 bases at J, with 10 bases between the two ends. The CDR3 DNA reads TGTGCCAGCAGCTTGTTGTGGGAGGCCCAGTACTTC. It codes for CASSLLWEAQYF.

This clone was found a few times. The genes are TRBV13 and TRBJ2-6; TRBD1 matches at 10 bases. Germline V CDR1 and CDR2: PRHDT, FYEKMQ (reference sequence). The V segment lost 8 bases and the J segment 3 bases; nucleotides outside the gene matches: 10. The CDR3 runs to 17 residues. The CDR3: CASHGRDRGVGANVLTF. For the CDR3, the DNA is TGTGCCAGCCACGGACGGGACAGGGGAGTTGGGGCCAACGTCCTGACTTTC.